The 21 T cell receptor beta chains below were found in one sample sequenced in a study of early T cells in non-severe SARS-CoV-2 infection. TCRdb reprocessed the 5' RACE reads via MiXCR and lists one record per CDR3 protein. This table has tens of thousands of distinct CDR3 sequences, roughly 9.9% appearing once. The material sequenced was whole blood. These receptor sequences come from an adult who was a healthcare worker with PCR-confirmed SARS-CoV-2 infection or an uninfected control (not recorded which).

The rearrangement links TRBV10-2 to TRBJ1-1; D is ambiguous. CDR1 WSHSY and CDR2 SAAADI come from the germline V gene. V was trimmed by 2 bases and J by 3 bases, leaving 7 bases between them. This CDR3 contains 13 residues. CDR3 residues: CASSENSDTEAFF. CDR3 bases: TGCGCCAGCAGTGAGAACAGCGACACTGAAGCTTTCTTT.

Only a few counts were recorded for this clonotype. The V gene is TRBV27, the J gene TRBJ1-5; D may be TRBD1 (6 bases). CDR3 size: 14 residues. Germline V lookup: CDR1 MNHEY, CDR2 SMNVEV (reference sequence). Trimming removed 6 bases from V and 6 bases from J, with 15 bases in between. The CDR3 sequence is CASRSQGTFQPQHF. The CDR3 DNA sequence: TGTGCCAGCAGAAGTCAGGGGACTTTTCAGCCCCAGCATTTT.

The chain joins TRBV14 to TRBJ1-2; 8 bases match TRBD1. This CDR3 region has 14 residues. Losses at the gene ends were 4 bases for V and 8 bases for J; bases not matched to a gene: 9. Germline CDR1 SGHDN, CDR2 FVKESK. The CDR3 spells CASSPRTGSRGYTF. In DNA form, the CDR3 reads TGTGCCAGCAGCCCCCGGACAGGGAGTCGGGGCTACACCTTC.

Judged by abundance, this clonotype is large (0.1 to 1%). The V call is TRBV7-9, the J call TRBJ1-1; D call uncertain. CDR1 SEHNR and CDR2 FQNEAQ come from the germline V gene (reference sequence). CDR3 length: 14 amino acids. V lost 1 base and J 3 bases, leaving 9 bases between the germline ends. CDR3 DNA: TGTGCCAGCAGCTTAGTCCTCCCAGACACTGAAGCTTTCTTT. It translates to CASSLVLPDTEAFF.

The sample holds many counts of this clonotype. The chain couples TRBV20-1 to TRBJ2-7; 8 bases line up with TRBD2. This CDR3 contains 14 residues. The junction had 6 bases not matched to a gene; V was cut back by 3 bases and J by 2 bases. Germline lookup yields CDR1 DFQATT and CDR2 SNEGSKA (reference sequence). CDR3 bases: TGCAGTGCTAGTACCCAGCGGGGGACCTACGAGCAGTACTTC. This sequence encodes CSASTQRGTYEQYF.

This clonotype was counted ten times or more. The chain is built from TRBV7-2 and TRBJ2-7, with D perhaps assigned TRBD1 or TRBD2 (6 bases each). CDR1 is SGHTA and CDR2 is FQGNSA in the germline V gene. The V gene lost 1 base and the J gene lost 2 bases, with 21 bases spanning the gap. This CDR3 spans 18 amino acids. The CDR3 DNA follows: TGTGCCAGCAGCTTAGTCGGAGGAGGGGGGCACATGACCTACGAGCAGTACTTC. Translating gives CASSLVGGGGHMTYEQYF.

This clonotype was recorded many times. V is TRBV20-1 and J is TRBJ1-2, with D uncertain. Germline V gene lookup returns CDR1 DFQATT and CDR2 SNEGSKA (reference sequence). V lost 6 bases, J lost 2 bases, and 16 bases lay in between. The CDR3 sequence is 14 residues long. The CDR3 DNA follows: TGCAGTGCCCAGGAGGTTTCTCTAAACTATGGCTACACCTTC. Translated, it gives CSAQEVSLNYGYTF.

This clonotype was recorded a few times. This chain's CDR3 is CSAKSGAIPHSYTEAFF. CDR3 nucleotides: TGCAGTGCCAAGAGCGGGGCTATACCCCACTCCTACACTGAAGCTTTCTTT. The chain is built from TRBV20-1 and TRBJ1-1; perhaps TRBD1 as D (5 bases). This CDR3 is built from 17 residues. Germline values: CDR1 DFQATT, CDR2 SNEGSKA (reference sequence). Trimming left V 6 bases short and J 3 bases short, with 26 bases between.

This clonotype was found many times. V and J are TRBV7-8 and TRBJ2-7; 9 positions agree with TRBD1. Trimming at V came to 1 base and at J to 0 bases, leaving 13 bases not matched to a gene. Per germline, CDR1 SGHVS and CDR2 FQNEAQ. CDR3 length: 19 amino acids. The CDR3 sequence is CASSLGGTGNPFSSYEQYF. In DNA, the CDR3 is TGTGCCAGCAGCTTAGGAGGGACAGGGAATCCCTTTAGCTCCTACGAGCAGTACTTC. The full variable domain, in which reference TRBV7-8 and TRBJ2-7 provide the parts outside the CDR3, is GAGVSQSPRYKVAKRGQDVALRCDPISGHVSLFWYQQALGQGPEFLTYFQNEAQLDKSGLPSDRFFAERPEGSVSTLKIQRTQQEDSAVYLCASSLGGTGNPFSSYEQYFGPGTRLTVT.

Concerning this clonotype itself: A read error is possible here, since a much larger clone lies one base away. The chain employs TRBV7-9 and TRBJ1-1, with D perhaps matching TRBD1 (5 bases). Germline CDR1 and CDR2: SEHNR and FQNEAQ (reference sequence). V was clipped by 8 bases and J by 4 bases, with 8 bases between them. CDR3 length: 11 residues. This chain's CDR3 is CASGTITEAFF. DNA for the CDR3: TGTGCCAGCGGGACCATCACTGAAGCTTTCTTT.

This clonotype was picked up a small number of times. The rearrangement links TRBV5-1 to TRBJ2-7; D tentatively reads TRBD1 or TRBD2 (5 bases each). The CDR3 is made up of 14 amino acids. Deletions cut 4 bases from V and 10 bases from J, with 21 bases between. CDR1 and CDR2 from the germline V gene are SGHRS and YFSETQ. The CDR3 DNA reads TGCGCCAGCAGCCCTGGTGGAGAGGGGAGAGGACAGTACTTC. It is translated as CASSPGGEGRGQYF.

This clonotype was detected ten times or more. The chain combines TRBV9 with TRBJ2-5; perhaps D is TRBD1 or TRBD2 (5 bases each). Trimming took off 5 bases at V and 2 bases at J, with 13 bases between the two ends. The CDR3 is 14 amino acids. Per the germline V gene, CDR1 is SGDLS and CDR2 is YYNGEE. This CDR3 reads CASSAGAEQETQYF. The CDR3 DNA is TGTGCCAGCAGTGCCGGGGCAGAACAAGAGACCCAGTACTTC.

This clonotype turned up a few times. J is TRBJ1-1 and V is TRBV29-1; TRBD1 might be the D (5 bases). There are 13 residues in the CDR3. Germline assignment: CDR1 SQVTM and CDR2 ANQGSEA. The CDR3 protein is CTGRAGLNTEAFF. The CDR3, as DNA: TGCACCGGGAGGGCAGGGTTGAACACTGAAGCTTTCTTT.

In regard to this clonotype: A much larger clone lies a single base off, so this may be a read error. This chain uses TRBV12-3 or TRBV12-4 with TRBJ2-7; D may be TRBD1 or TRBD2 (6 bases each). This CDR3 has 11 amino acids. Trimming shortened V by 6 bases and J by 9 bases, and 12 bases separated the two germline ends. CDR3 amino acids: CASSHRGVQYF. The CDR3 bases are TGTGCCAGCAGCCATAGGGGGGTGCAGTACTTC.

The V call is TRBV20-1, the J call TRBJ1-1; D not certain. Germline V gene lookup returns CDR1 DFQATT and CDR2 SNEGSKA (reference sequence). This CDR3 comprises 14 residues. V lost 5 bases and J 4 bases, leaving 17 bases between the germline ends. The CDR3 nucleotides read TGCAGTGCTCCGAGCGCGGCCTCGCCCACTGAAGCTTTCTTT. This encodes CSAPSAASPTEAFF.

This clonotype occurred a few times. This rearrangement joins TRBV6-6 to TRBJ1-1; the match to TRBD1 covers 10 bases. Germline CDR1 reads MNHNY; CDR2 reads SVGAGI (reference sequence). With 9 bases clipped from V and 4 bases from J, the junction kept 11 bases outside the gene matches. This CDR3 is built from 15 residues. The CDR3 is CASPPTGGFFTEAFF. The CDR3 coding sequence is TGTGCCAGTCCCCCGACAGGGGGCTTCTTCACTGAAGCTTTCTTT.

At least ten counts were recorded for this clonotype. The chain employs TRBV10-3 and TRBJ2-3; 9 bases align to TRBD2. The CDR3 runs 14 residues. Trimming at V came to 6 bases and at J to 4 bases, leaving 5 bases not matched to a gene. Germline CDR1 is ENHRY and CDR2 is SYGVKD. The CDR3 region is CAISRSGGADTQYF. The CDR3, as DNA: TGTGCCATCAGCCGTAGCGGGGGAGCAGATACGCAGTATTTT.

This clonotype was seen at least ten times. This sequence joins TRBV7-9 and TRBJ2-3; 7 positions match TRBD1. After removal of 4 bases from V and 2 bases from J, the junction contained 6 bases not matched to a gene. The germline gives CDR1 SEHNR, CDR2 FQNEAQ (reference sequence). The CDR3 is made up of 15 amino acids. The CDR3 spells CASSSGQTYTDTQYF. The CDR3 bases are TGTGCCAGCAGCTCGGGACAGACTTACACAGATACGCAGTATTTT.

The chain joins TRBV6-6 to TRBJ2-7, with 8 bases that match TRBD1. J was trimmed by 1 base and V by 5 bases; bases with no gene match: 7. Per the germline V gene, CDR1 is MNHNY and CDR2 is SVGAGI (reference sequence). The CDR3 totals 15 residues. The CDR3 protein is CASSNDRGVSYEQYF. DNA of the CDR3: TGTGCCAGCAGTAACGACAGGGGTGTTTCCTACGAGCAGTACTTC.

In this sample, this clonotype turned up a few times. This rearrangement joins TRBV29-1 to TRBJ2-1; D gene uncertain. The V gene lost 7 bases and the J gene lost 3 bases, with 16 bases spanning the gap. Per the germline V gene, CDR1 is SQVTM and CDR2 is ANQGSEA. The CDR3 covers 14 residues. CDR3 sequence reads: CSAADPQVYNEQFF. CDR3 sequence (DNA): TGCAGCGCCGCAGATCCGCAGGTCTACAATGAGCAGTTCTTC.

This clonotype was picked up many times. V and J are TRBV6-2 or TRBV6-3 and TRBJ1-3; D is possibly TRBD1 (5 bases). Germline values: CDR1 MNHEY, CDR2 SVGEGT. This CDR3 has 15 amino acids. The V and J ends lost 6 bases and 4 bases respectively, with 16 bases between them. The CDR3 sequence: CASRLGLRTGNTIYF. DNA of the CDR3: TGTGCCAGCAGACTGGGACTCCGAACGGGAAACACCATATATTTT.